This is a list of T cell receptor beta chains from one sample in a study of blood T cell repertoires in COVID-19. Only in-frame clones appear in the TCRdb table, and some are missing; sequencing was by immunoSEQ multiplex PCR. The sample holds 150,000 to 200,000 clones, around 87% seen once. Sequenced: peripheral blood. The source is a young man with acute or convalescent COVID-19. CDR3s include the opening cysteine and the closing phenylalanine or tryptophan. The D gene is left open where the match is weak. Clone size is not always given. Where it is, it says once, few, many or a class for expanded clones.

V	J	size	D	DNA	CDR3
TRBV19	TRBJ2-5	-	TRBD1	TGTGCCAGTAGTCCCCGGACAGGGGAGGGGACCCAGTACTTC	CASSPRTGEGTQYF
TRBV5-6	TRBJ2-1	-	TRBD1	TGTGCCAGCAGTAAGGACAGGGGGTGGGACAATGAGCAGTTCTTC	CASSKDRGWDNEQFF
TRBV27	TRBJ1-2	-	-	TGTGCCAGTTTCGGGGGACGCCTCTTCGGGGGCTACACCTTC	CASFGGRLFGGYTF
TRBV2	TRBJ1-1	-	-	TGTGCCAGCACCGAACAGCACACGCTAAACACTGAAGCTTTCTTT	CASTEQHTLNTEAFF
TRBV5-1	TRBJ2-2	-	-	TGCGCCAGTAGTTGGACCGGGGAGCTGTTTTTT	CASSWTGELFF
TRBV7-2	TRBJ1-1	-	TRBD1	TGTGCCAGCAGCCCTCGGCCCCCACGGACAGGGATCACTGAAGCTTTCTTT	CASSPRPPRTGITEAFF
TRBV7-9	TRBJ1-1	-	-	TGTGCCAGCAGCTTAGACGTATCGGGGACTGAAGCTTTCTTT	CASSLDVSGTEAFF
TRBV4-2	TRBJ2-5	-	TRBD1	TGTGCCAGCAGCCAAACGACAGGGGGACAAGAGACCCAGTACTTC	CASSQTTGGQETQYF
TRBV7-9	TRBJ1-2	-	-	TGTGCCAGCAGCTTAGGAGGAGGATATGGCTACACCTTC	CASSLGGGYGYTF
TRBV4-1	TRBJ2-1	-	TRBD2	TGCGCCAGCAGCCACGCAACGGGGGGGCCGGTCAATGAGCAGTTCTTC	CASSHATGGPVNEQFF
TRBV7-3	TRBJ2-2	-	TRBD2	TGTGCCAGCAGCTACGGGGGGGACACCGGGGAGCTGTTTTTT	CASSYGGDTGELFF
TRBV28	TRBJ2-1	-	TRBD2	TGTGCCAGCAGCGATTATAGCGGGGTGTATGAGCAGTTCTTC	CASSDYSGVYEQFF
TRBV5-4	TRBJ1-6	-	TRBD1	TGTGCCAGCAGCTGGGGACAGGGGAATTCACCCCTCCACTTT	CASSWGQGNSPLHF
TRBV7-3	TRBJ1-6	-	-	TGTGCCAGCAGCCAGGATAGGCCTGGGCGTTCACCCCTCCACTTT	CASSQDRPGRSPLHF
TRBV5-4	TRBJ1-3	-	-	TGTGCCAGCAGCGACATCGCTGGTTCTGGAAACACCATATATTTT	CASSDIAGSGNTIYF
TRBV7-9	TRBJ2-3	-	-	TGTGCCAGCAGCTTAGTTGTAGGGGGAGGCACAGATACGCAGTATTTT	CASSLVVGGGTDTQYF
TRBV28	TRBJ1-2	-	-	TGTGCCAGCAGTTTGGGGGCACTTGGCTACACCTTC	CASSLGALGYTF
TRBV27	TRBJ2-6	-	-	TGTGCCAGCAGTTCGGGGAACGGGGCCAACGTCCTGACTTTC	CASSSGNGANVLTF
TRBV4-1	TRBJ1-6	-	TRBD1	TGCGCCAGCAGCCAACCGGGACAGGGAGTACCCCTCCACTTT	CASSQPGQGVPLHF
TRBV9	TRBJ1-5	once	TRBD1	TGTGCCAGCAGCGGAGGACAGGGCAATCAGCCCCAGCATTTT	CASSGGQGNQPQHF
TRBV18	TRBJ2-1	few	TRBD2	TGTGCCAGCTCACAGAGCGGGGGGGAACCAAATGAGCAGTTCTTC	CASSQSGGEPNEQFF
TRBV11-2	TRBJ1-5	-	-	TGTGCCAGCAGCTTAGATCAGCGACAGAGCAATCAGCCCCAGCATTTT	CASSLDQRQSNQPQHF
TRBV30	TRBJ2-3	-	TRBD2	TGTGCCTGGACAGGACTAGCGGGGAGAATAAGCACAGATACGCAGTATTTT	CAWTGLAGRISTDTQYF
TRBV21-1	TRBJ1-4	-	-	TGTGCCAGCAGCACAAGACAGGGGGCGGGTGAAAAACTGTTTTTT	CASSTRQGAGEKLFF
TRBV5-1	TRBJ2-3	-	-	TGCGCCAGCAGCCCGGACGACAGGATTCGGGATACGCAGTATTTT	CASSPDDRIRDTQYF
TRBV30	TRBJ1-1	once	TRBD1	TGTGCCTGGAGTCCCGGGACAGGGACTGAAGCTTTCTTT	CAWSPGTGTEAFF
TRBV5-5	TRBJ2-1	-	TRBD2	TGTGCCAGCAGCATTAGCGGGGTTTACAATGAGCAGTTCTTC	CASSISGVYNEQFF
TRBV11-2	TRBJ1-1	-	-	TGTGCCAGCAGCTTAGATGGGGGGACGGGCACTGAAGCTTTCTTT	CASSLDGGTGTEAFF
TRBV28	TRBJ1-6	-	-	TGTGCCAGCAGTTATAGGGGACAAGAATTTCCCCTCCACTTT	CASSYRGQEFPLHF
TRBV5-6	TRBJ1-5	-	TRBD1	TGTGCCAGCAGCTTAGGGACAGGGTCAGGTCAGCGGCCCCAGCATTTT	CASSLGTGSGQRPQHF
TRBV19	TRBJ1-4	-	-	TGTGCCAGTAGTTATACAGGGGAAAAACTGTTTTTT	CASSYTGEKLFF
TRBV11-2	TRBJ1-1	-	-	TGTGCCAGCAGGCTCGGACTTAACACTGAAGCTTTCTTT	CASRLGLNTEAFF
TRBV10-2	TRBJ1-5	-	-	TGCGCCAGCACCTCGGGGGGGGCTTGGAATCAGCCCCAGCATTTT	CASTSGGAWNQPQHF
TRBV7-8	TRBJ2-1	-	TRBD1	TGTGCCAGCAGCTTGGGACAGGTAGATACCCTGCAGTTCTTC	CASSLGQVDTLQFF
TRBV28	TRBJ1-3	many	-	TGTGCCAGCAGTCCGGGGGGAATAACCGGAAACACCATATATTTT	CASSPGGITGNTIYF
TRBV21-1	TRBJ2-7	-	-	TGTGCCAGCGGCCGTATGACAGCCCCCTACGAGCAGTACTTC	CASGRMTAPYEQYF
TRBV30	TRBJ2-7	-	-	TGTGCCTGGAGTTACCAGACAAGGCACGAGCAGTACTTC	CAWSYQTRHEQYF
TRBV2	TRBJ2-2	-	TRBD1	TGTGCCAGCGGTCGGGCAGGGGGCGCCCCCGGGGAGCTGTTTTTT	CASGRAGGAPGELFF
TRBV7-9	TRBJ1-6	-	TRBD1	TGTGCCAGCAGCTCATACAGGGGAGATTCACCCCTCCACTTT	CASSSYRGDSPLHF
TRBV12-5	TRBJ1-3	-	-	TGTGCTAGTGGTTTTTTACCCGGAGGGCCTTATGGAAACACCATATATTTT	CASGFLPGGPYGNTIYF
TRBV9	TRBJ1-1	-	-	TGTGCCAGCATCGGTGACGGGGACACTGAAGCTTTCTTT	CASIGDGDTEAFF
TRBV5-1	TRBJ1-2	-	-	TGCGCCAGCAGCTTCAGAAATTCTAACTATGGCTACACCTTC	CASSFRNSNYGYTF
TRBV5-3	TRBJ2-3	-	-	TGTGCCAGAAGACCGGACAGCCTTGGTACGCAGTATTTT	CARRPDSLGTQYF
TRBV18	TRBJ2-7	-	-	TGTGCCAGCTCACCCTACGCGCCGGCAGGGGTGGCGGTCGAGCAGTACTTC	CASSPYAPAGVAVEQYF
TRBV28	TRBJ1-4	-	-	TGTGCCAGCAGTTTAGACCAAGGGGGTGAAAAACTGTTTTTT	CASSLDQGGEKLFF
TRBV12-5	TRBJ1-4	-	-	TGTGCTAGTGGTCCAGGCAGAGCAACTAATGAAAAACTGTTTTTT	CASGPGRATNEKLFF
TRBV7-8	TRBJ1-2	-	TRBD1	TGTGCCAGCAGCCCTAACTCGGACAGGGGAGGCTATGGCTACACCTTC	CASSPNSDRGGYGYTF
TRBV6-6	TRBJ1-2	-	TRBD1	TGTGCCAGCATCCTGGACAGGCAAAACTATGGCTACACCTTC	CASILDRQNYGYTF
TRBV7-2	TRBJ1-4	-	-	TGTGCCAGCAGCTTAGTAGGCGGGGGTGCTAATGAAAAACTGTTTTTT	CASSLVGGGANEKLFF
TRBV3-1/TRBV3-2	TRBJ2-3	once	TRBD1	TGTGCCAGCAGCCCGACAGGGGAAACAGATACGCAGTATTTT	CASSPTGETDTQYF
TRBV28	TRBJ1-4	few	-	TGTGCCAGCAGTTTATACGTAGGGGGAGAAAAACTGTTTTTT	CASSLYVGGEKLFF
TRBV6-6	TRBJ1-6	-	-	TGTGCCAGCAGTTACTCGACAGACTATAATTCACCCCTCCACTTT	CASSYSTDYNSPLHF
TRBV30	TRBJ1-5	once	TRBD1	TGTGCCTGGAGTTCCTCCAGGGGGTGGGGCAATCAGCCCCAGCATTTT	CAWSSSRGWGNQPQHF